Shown below are 2 T cell receptor beta chains from a single sample sequenced in a study of blood T cell repertoires in COVID-19. Clones were sequenced by immunoSEQ multiplex PCR, and TCRdb holds only the in-frame ones, with some missing. The sample holds approximately 240,000 clones, around 87% seen once. The sample comprised PBMCs or T cells enriched from blood (not recorded which). These receptors originate from a woman between 25 and 40 years old with acute COVID-19.

The genes are TRBV28 and TRBJ1-4; weak D call: TRBD1 (6 bases). Germline-derived CDR1 and CDR2 are MDHEN and SYDVKM. V was cut by 5 bases and J by 8 bases, with 12 bases left in between. This CDR3 has 13 residues. This CDR3 reads CASSTTGREKLFF. The CDR3 DNA sequence: TGTGCCAGCAGTACAACAGGGCGCGAAAAACTGTTTTTT.

This clone occurred a few times. The rearrangement uses TRBV5-6 and TRBJ1-1, with TRBD1 matching 8 bases. Trimming cost V 4 bases and J 4 bases; bases outside gene matches: 9. Germline loops: CDR1 SGHDT, CDR2 YYEEEE. The CDR3 extends over 15 amino acids. For the CDR3, the DNA is TGTGCCAGCAGCCGTGGCAGGGGGCTGGTCACTGAAGCTTTCTTT. This encodes CASSRGRGLVTEAFF.